Here is one TCR beta chain with its context. The CDR3 extends over 16 amino acids. Trimming at V came to 6 bases and at J to 5 bases, leaving 14 bases not matched to a gene. Germline-derived CDR1 and CDR2 are MNHEY and SMNVEV (reference sequence). This sample is part of a study of blood T cell repertoires in COVID-19. Only in-frame clones appear in the TCRdb table, and some are missing; sequencing was by immunoSEQ multiplex PCR. Of tens of thousands of clones in the sample, less than 85% were seen once. The chain uses TRBV27 and TRBJ1-2, with 8 bases aligning to TRBD1. Sequencing was done on a sample of peripheral blood. The source of this sequence is a man between 60 and 70 years old with acute or convalescent COVID-19. The CDR3 sequence is CASSSGQGWWEYGYTF. The CDR3, as DNA: TGTGCCAGCAGCTCCGGACAGGGCTGGTGGGAGTATGGCTACACCTTC.